A selection of T cell receptor beta chains follows, all from one sample in a study of PD-1 blockade in mismatch repair-deficient tumors. Using immunoSEQ multiplex PCR, the repertoire was profiled, and TCRdb retains in-frame clones only, with some absent. Among 40,000 or so clones, 75% to 85% were seen once, and the ten largest hold approximately 24%. The sample was peripheral blood, taken 4 weeks after starting pembrolizumab. Receptor source: an adult with mismatch repair-deficient cancer. The CDR3 runs from the conserved cysteine through the conserved F or W. The D gene is left open where the match is weak. The listing skips clone size in some rows; elsewhere it reads once, few, many or a size class.

CDR3aa: CASSEEAGVGKLFF
CDR3nt: TGTGCCAGCAGTGAAGAGGCAGGGGTTGGAAAACTGTTTTTT
d_gene: -
j_gene: TRBJ1-4
v_gene: TRBV2
abundance: -
len: 14

CDR3aa: CASSSPGQGVYEQYF
CDR3nt: TGCGCCAGCAGCTCGCCGGGACAGGGGGTCTACGAGCAGTACTTC
d_gene: TRBD1
j_gene: TRBJ2-7
v_gene: TRBV5-1
abundance: -
len: 15

CDR3aa: CASSLDFRAGGYGYTF
CDR3nt: TGTGCCAGCAGTTTAGACTTTCGGGCAGGGGGCTATGGCTACACCTTC
d_gene: TRBD1
j_gene: TRBJ1-2
v_gene: TRBV27
abundance: few
len: 16

CDR3aa: CASSPGDYTGELFF
CDR3nt: TGTGCCAGCAGCCCGGGAGATTACACCGGGGAGCTGTTTTTT
d_gene: -
j_gene: TRBJ2-2
v_gene: TRBV5-8
abundance: -
len: 14

CDR3aa: CASSLGSTAYSNQPQHF
CDR3nt: TGTGCCAGCAGCTTAGGGTCTACTGCCTATAGCAATCAGCCCCAGCATTTT
d_gene: -
j_gene: TRBJ1-5
v_gene: TRBV7-8
abundance: -
len: 17

CDR3aa: CSVVRGGGYEQYF
CDR3nt: TGCAGCGTTGTAAGGGGAGGGGGCTACGAGCAGTACTTC
d_gene: -
j_gene: TRBJ2-7
v_gene: TRBV29-1
abundance: -
len: 13

CDR3aa: CATSRGPGTGSTDTQYF
CDR3nt: TGTGCCACCAGCAGGGGACCCGGGACAGGGAGCACAGATACGCAGTATTTT
d_gene: TRBD1
j_gene: TRBJ2-3
v_gene: TRBV15
abundance: -
len: 17

CDR3aa: CASSQEETLVRNQPQHF
CDR3nt: TGTGCCAGCAGCCAAGAGGAGACCCTTGTTCGAAATCAGCCCCAGCATTTT
d_gene: -
j_gene: TRBJ1-5
v_gene: TRBV4-2
abundance: once
len: 17

CDR3aa: CASSQDPLTGQETQYF
CDR3nt: TGCGCCAGCAGCCAAGACCCCTTAACAGGACAAGAGACCCAGTACTTC
d_gene: -
j_gene: TRBJ2-5
v_gene: TRBV4-1
abundance: -
len: 16

CDR3aa: CASSLGPIWFTDTQYF
CDR3nt: TGTGCCAGTAGTCTAGGACCTATTTGGTTCACAGATACGCAGTATTTT
d_gene: -
j_gene: TRBJ2-3
v_gene: TRBV19
abundance: few
len: 16

CDR3aa: CASTVTGQGVETEAFF
CDR3nt: TGTGCCAGCACCGTAACGGGACAGGGGGTAGAAACTGAAGCTTTCTTT
d_gene: TRBD1
j_gene: TRBJ1-1
v_gene: TRBV7-9
abundance: few
len: 16

CDR3aa: CASSLEGRGSNTEAFF
CDR3nt: TGTGCCAGCAGCTTGGAAGGGCGGGGATCGAACACTGAAGCTTTCTTT
d_gene: -
j_gene: TRBJ1-1
v_gene: TRBV5-6
abundance: few
len: 16

CDR3aa: CASSLYLYNEQFF
CDR3nt: TGTGCCAGCAGTTTATACCTCTACAATGAGCAGTTCTTC
d_gene: -
j_gene: TRBJ2-1
v_gene: TRBV28
abundance: -
len: 13

CDR3aa: CASSEAQRGELFF
CDR3nt: TGTGCCAGCAGTGAAGCGCAGAGGGGGGAGCTGTTTTTT
d_gene: -
j_gene: TRBJ2-2
v_gene: TRBV2
abundance: -
len: 13

CDR3aa: CASSQTEGSYNEQFF
CDR3nt: TGCGCCAGCAGCCAAACAGAAGGGTCCTACAATGAGCAGTTCTTC
d_gene: -
j_gene: TRBJ2-1
v_gene: TRBV4-1
abundance: -
len: 15

CDR3aa: CASSYSRTINNYEQYF
CDR3nt: TGTGCCAGCAGTTACTCTAGGACAATCAATAACTACGAGCAGTACTTC
d_gene: -
j_gene: TRBJ2-7
v_gene: TRBV6-5
abundance: -
len: 16

CDR3aa: CASSLGSLNSYEQYF
CDR3nt: TGTGCCAGCAGCTTAGGATCTCTAAACTCCTACGAGCAGTACTTC
d_gene: -
j_gene: TRBJ2-7
v_gene: TRBV11-3
abundance: -
len: 15

CDR3aa: CASSILTGGPLNEQFF
CDR3nt: TGTGCCAGTAGTATCTTGACAGGGGGACCCCTAAATGAGCAGTTCTTC
d_gene: TRBD1
j_gene: TRBJ2-1
v_gene: TRBV19
abundance: -
len: 16

CDR3aa: CASSPGVGNYEQYF
CDR3nt: TGTGCCAGCAGCCCAGGAGTCGGAAACTACGAGCAGTACTTC
d_gene: -
j_gene: TRBJ2-7
v_gene: TRBV7-2
abundance: -
len: 14

CDR3aa: CASRAPGGLEQYF
CDR3nt: TGTGCCAGTAGGGCACCTGGGGGTCTCGAGCAGTACTTC
d_gene: -
j_gene: TRBJ2-7
v_gene: TRBV19
abundance: -
len: 13

CDR3aa: CASSGFTSGTDTQYF
CDR3nt: TGTGCCAGCAGCGGCTTTACTAGCGGCACAGATACGCAGTATTTT
d_gene: TRBD2
j_gene: TRBJ2-3
v_gene: TRBV27
abundance: -
len: 15

CDR3aa: CASSLGHVGLTYNEQFF
CDR3nt: TGCGCCAGCAGCTTGGGGCACGTAGGATTAACCTACAATGAGCAGTTCTTC
d_gene: -
j_gene: TRBJ2-1
v_gene: TRBV5-1
abundance: few
len: 17

CDR3aa: CASRSGTSNTGELFF
CDR3nt: TGTGCCAGTAGGTCCGGGACATCGAACACCGGGGAGCTGTTTTTT
d_gene: -
j_gene: TRBJ2-2
v_gene: TRBV7-9
abundance: few
len: 15

CDR3aa: CASSQAPAAPQHF
CDR3nt: TGTGCCAGCTCGCAGGCCCCGGCGGCGCCCCAGCATTTT
d_gene: -
j_gene: TRBJ1-5
v_gene: TRBV18
abundance: once
len: 13

CDR3aa: CAWSVTGGSGANVLTF
CDR3nt: TGTGCCTGGAGTGTGACAGGGGGCTCTGGGGCCAACGTCCTGACTTTC
d_gene: TRBD1
j_gene: TRBJ2-6
v_gene: TRBV30
abundance: -
len: 16

CDR3aa: CASSETGDGQPQHF
CDR3nt: TGTGCCAGCAGCGAGACAGGGGATGGGCAGCCCCAGCATTTT
d_gene: TRBD1
j_gene: TRBJ1-5
v_gene: TRBV25-1
abundance: -
len: 14

CDR3aa: CASSLQGAYNEQFF
CDR3nt: TGTGCCAGCAGCCTGCAGGGAGCTTACAATGAGCAGTTCTTC
d_gene: -
j_gene: TRBJ2-1
v_gene: TRBV5-4
abundance: -
len: 14